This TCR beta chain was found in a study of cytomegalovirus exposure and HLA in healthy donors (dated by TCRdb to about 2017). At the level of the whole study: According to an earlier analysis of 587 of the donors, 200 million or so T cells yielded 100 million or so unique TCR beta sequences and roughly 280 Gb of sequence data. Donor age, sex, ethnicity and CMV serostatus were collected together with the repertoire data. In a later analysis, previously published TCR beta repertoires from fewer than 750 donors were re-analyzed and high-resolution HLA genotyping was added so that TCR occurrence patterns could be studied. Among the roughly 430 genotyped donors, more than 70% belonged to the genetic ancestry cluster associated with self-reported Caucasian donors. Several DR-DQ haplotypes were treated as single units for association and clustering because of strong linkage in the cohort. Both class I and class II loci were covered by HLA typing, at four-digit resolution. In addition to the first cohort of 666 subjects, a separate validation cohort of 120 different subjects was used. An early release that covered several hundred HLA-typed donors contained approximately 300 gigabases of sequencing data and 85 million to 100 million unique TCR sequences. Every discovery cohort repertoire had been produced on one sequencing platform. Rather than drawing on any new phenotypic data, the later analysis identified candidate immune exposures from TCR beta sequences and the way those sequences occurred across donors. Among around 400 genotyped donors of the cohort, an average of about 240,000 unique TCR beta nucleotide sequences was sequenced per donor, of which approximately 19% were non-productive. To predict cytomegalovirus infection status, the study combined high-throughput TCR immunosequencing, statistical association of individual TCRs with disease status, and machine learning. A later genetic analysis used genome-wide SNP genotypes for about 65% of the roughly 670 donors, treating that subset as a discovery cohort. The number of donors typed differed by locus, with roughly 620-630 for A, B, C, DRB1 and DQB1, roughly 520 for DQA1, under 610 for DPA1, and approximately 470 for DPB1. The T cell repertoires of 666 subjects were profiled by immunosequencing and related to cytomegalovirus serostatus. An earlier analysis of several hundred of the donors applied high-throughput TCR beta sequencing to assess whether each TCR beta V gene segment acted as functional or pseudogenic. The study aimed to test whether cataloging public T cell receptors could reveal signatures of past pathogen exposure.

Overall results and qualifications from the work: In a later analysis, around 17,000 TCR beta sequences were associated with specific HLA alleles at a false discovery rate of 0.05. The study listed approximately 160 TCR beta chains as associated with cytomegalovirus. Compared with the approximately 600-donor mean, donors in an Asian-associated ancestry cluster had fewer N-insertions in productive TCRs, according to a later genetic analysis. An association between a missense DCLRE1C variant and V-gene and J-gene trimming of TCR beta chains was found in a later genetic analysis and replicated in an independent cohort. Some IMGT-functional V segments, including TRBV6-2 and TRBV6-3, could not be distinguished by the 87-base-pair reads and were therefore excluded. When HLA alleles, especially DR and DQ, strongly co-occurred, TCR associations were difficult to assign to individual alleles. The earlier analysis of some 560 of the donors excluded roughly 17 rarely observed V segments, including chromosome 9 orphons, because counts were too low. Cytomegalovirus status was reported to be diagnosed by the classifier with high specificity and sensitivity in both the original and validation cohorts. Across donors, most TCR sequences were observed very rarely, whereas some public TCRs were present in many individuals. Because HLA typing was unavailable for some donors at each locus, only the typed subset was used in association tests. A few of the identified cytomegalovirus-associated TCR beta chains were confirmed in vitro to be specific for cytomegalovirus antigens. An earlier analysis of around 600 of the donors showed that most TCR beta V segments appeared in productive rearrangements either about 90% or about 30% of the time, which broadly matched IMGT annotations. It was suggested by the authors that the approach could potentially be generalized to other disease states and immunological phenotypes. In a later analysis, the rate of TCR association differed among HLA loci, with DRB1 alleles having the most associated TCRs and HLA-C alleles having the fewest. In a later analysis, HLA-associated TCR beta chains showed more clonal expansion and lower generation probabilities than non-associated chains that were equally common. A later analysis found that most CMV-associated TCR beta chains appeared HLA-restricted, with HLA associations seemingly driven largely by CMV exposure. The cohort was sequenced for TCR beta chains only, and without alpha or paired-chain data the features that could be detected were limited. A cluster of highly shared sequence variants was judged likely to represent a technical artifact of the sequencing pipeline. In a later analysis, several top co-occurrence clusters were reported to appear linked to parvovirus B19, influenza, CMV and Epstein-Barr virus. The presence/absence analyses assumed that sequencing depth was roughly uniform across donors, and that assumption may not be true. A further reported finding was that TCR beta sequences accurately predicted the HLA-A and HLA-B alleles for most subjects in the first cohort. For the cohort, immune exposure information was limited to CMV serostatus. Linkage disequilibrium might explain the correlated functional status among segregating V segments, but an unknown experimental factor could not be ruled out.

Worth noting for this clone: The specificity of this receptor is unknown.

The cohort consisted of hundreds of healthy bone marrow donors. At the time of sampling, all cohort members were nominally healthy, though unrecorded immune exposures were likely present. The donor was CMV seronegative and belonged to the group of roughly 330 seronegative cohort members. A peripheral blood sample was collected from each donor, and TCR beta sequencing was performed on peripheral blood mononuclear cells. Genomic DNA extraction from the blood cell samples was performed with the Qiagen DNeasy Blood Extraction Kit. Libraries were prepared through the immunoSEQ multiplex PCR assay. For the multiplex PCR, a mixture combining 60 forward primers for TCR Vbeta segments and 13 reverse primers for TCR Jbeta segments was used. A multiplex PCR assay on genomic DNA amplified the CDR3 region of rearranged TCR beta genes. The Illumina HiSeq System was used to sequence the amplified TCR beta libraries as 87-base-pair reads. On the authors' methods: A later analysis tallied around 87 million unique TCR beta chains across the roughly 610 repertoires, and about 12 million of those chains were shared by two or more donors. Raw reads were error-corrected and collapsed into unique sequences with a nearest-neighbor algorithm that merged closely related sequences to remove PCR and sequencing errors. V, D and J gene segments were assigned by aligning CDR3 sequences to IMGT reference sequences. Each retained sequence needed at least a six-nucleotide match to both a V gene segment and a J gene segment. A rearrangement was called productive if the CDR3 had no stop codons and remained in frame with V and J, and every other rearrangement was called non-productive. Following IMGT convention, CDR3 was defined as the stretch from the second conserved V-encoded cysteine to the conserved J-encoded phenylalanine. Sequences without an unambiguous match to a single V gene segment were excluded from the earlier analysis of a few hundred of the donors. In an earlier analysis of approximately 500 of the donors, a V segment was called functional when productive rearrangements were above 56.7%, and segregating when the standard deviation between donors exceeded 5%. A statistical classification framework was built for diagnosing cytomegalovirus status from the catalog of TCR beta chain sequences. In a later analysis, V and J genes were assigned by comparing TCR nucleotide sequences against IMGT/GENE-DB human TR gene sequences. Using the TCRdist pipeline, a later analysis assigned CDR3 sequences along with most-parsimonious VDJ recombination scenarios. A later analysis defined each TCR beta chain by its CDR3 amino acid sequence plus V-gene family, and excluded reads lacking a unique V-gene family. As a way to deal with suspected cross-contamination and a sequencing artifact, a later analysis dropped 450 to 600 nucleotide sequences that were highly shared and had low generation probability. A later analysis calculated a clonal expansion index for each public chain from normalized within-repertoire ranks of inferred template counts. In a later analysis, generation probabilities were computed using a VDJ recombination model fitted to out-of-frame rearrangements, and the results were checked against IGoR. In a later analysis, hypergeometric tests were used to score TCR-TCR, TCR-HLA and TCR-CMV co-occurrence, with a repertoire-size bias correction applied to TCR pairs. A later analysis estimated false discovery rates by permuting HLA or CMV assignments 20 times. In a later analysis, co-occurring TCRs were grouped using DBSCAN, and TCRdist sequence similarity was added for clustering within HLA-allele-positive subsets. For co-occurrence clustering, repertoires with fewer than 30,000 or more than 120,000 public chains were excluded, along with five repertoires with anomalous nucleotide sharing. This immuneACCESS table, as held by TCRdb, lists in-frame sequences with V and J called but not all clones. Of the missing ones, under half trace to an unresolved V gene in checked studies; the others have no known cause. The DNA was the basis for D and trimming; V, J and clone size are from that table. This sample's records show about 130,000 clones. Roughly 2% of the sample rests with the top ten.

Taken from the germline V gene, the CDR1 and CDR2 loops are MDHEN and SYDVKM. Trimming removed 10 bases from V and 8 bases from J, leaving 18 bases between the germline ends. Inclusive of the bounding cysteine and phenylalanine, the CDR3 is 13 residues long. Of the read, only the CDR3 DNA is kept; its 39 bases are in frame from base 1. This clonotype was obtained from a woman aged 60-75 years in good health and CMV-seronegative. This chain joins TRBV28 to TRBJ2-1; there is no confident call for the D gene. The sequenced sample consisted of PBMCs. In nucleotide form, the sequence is TGTGCCACCCTGAGGCCTGAAGCGTATGAGCAGTTCTTC. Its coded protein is CATLRPEAYEQFF.